The rows below give T cell receptor beta chains drawn from one sample of a study of T cell repertoires in cytomegalovirus infection. TCRdb reprocessed the reads via MiXCR and lists one record per CDR3 protein. The table has hundreds of thousands of distinct CDR3 sequences, around 10% seen once. Sequences were obtained from PBMCs. Receptors were obtained from a human donor in good health (CMV status not recorded). Some clones in this sample may be carry-over from other donors' samples. Each CDR3 is given with its conserved first and last residue. A D gene is named only where the DNA matches it firmly. Only some rows state a clone size, as once, few, many or a class for expanded clones.

>NA|TRBJ2-2|TRBD2|TRBV20-1
CSATTSRDTGELFF
TGCAGTGCTACGACTAGCCGCGACACCGGGGAGCTGTTTTTT
>NA|TRBJ2-5|NA|TRBV7-9
CASTQGGQETQYF
TGTGCCAGCACCCAGGGAGGTCAAGAGACCCAGTACTTC
>many|TRBJ2-1|NA|TRBV7-2
CASSTAGQYYNEQFF
TGTGCCAGCAGCACCGCCGGACAGTACTACAATGAGCAGTTCTTC
>NA|TRBJ2-5|TRBD2|TRBV12-3/TRBV12-4
CASSTGLAGTETQYF
TGTGCCAGCAGTACCGGACTAGCGGGAACAGAGACCCAGTACTTC
>NA|TRBJ1-1|NA|TRBV20-1
CSARPQIMNTEAFF
TGCAGTGCTAGACCCCAGATTATGAACACTGAAGCTTTCTTT
>many|TRBJ2-5|TRBD2|TRBV28
CASSPSGGNQETQYF
TGTGCCAGCAGTCCTAGCGGGGGGAACCAAGAGACCCAGTACTTC
>many|TRBJ1-4|TRBD1|TRBV9
CASSPHFQVGQGEGNEKLFF
TGTGCCAGCAGCCCACACTTCCAAGTGGGACAGGGGGAGGGGAATGAAAAACTGTTTTTT
>few|TRBJ1-2|TRBD1|TRBV6-6
CASSYEGQVLLYGYTF
TGTGCCAGCAGTTACGAGGGACAGGTGTTACTCTATGGCTACACCTTC
>few|TRBJ1-5|NA|TRBV12-3/TRBV12-4
CASSSVGSNQPQHF
TGTGCCAGCAGTTCAGTGGGGAGCAATCAGCCCCAGCATTTT
>few|TRBJ2-7|NA|TRBV5-1
CASSSRTLSYEQYF
TGCGCCAGCAGCTCCCGGACACTCAGCTACGAGCAGTACTTC
>many|TRBJ2-5|TRBD2|TRBV28
CASSLSTSGGTQETQYF
TGTGCCAGCAGTTTATCGACTAGCGGGGGGACCCAAGAGACCCAGTACTTC
>few|TRBJ1-1|NA|TRBV28
CASSTTTTVRGMNTEAFF
TGTGCCAGCAGTACCACCACGACAGTTAGGGGAATGAACACTGAAGCTTTCTTT
>few|TRBJ1-6|NA|TRBV20-1
CSARSLDRLSSYNSPLHF
TGCAGTGCTAGGAGCTTGGACAGACTGAGCTCCTATAATTCACCCCTCCACTTT
>NA|TRBJ2-1|NA|TRBV29-1
CSKIEGSNEQFF
TGCAGCAAGATAGAGGGGTCCAATGAGCAGTTCTTC
>many|TRBJ1-1|TRBD1|TRBV20-1
CSAPSRGQGRAFF
TGCAGTGCTCCCTCAAGGGGGCAGGGGCGAGCTTTCTTT
>many|TRBJ2-3|NA|TRBV28
CASSFPTRGNTDTQYF
TGTGCCAGCAGTTTTCCGACACGGGGAAACACAGATACGCAGTATTTT
>many|TRBJ2-7|TRBD2|TRBV12-3/TRBV12-4
CASSRTSGSYEQYF
TGTGCCAGCAGTCGGACTAGCGGCTCCTACGAGCAGTACTTC
>NA|TRBJ2-1|TRBD2|TRBV9
CASSPLQGLAGGSYNEQFF
TGTGCCAGCAGCCCCCTCCAGGGACTAGCGGGGGGGTCCTACAATGAGCAGTTCTTC
>many|TRBJ1-1|NA|TRBV19
CASSIAGSAAEAFF
TGTGCCAGTAGTATAGCGGGTAGTGCCGCTGAAGCTTTCTTT
>many|TRBJ2-5|TRBD1|TRBV7-2
CASSLDGTGGIVATQYF
TGTGCCAGCAGCTTAGACGGAACAGGGGGCATCGTTGCGACCCAGTACTTC
>many|TRBJ2-7|NA|TRBV7-2
CASSLVRGTTYEQYF
TGTGCCAGCAGCTTAGTCAGGGGTACTACGTACGAGCAGTACTTC
>NA|TRBJ2-1|TRBD2|TRBV20-1
CSASPAGGGEQFF
TGCAGTGCTAGCCCAGCGGGGGGCGGTGAGCAGTTCTTC
>NA|TRBJ2-1|NA|TRBV24-1
CATSDPGQSNEQFF
TGTGCCACCAGTGACCCAGGACAAAGCAATGAGCAGTTCTTC
>many|TRBJ1-1|TRBD1|TRBV28
CASSLSPGQGRSNTEAFF
TGTGCCAGCAGTTTATCGCCGGGACAGGGAAGGTCGAACACTGAAGCTTTCTTT
>many|TRBJ2-2|NA|TRBV7-9
CASSAWDGYTGELFF
TGTGCCAGCAGCGCGTGGGACGGATACACCGGGGAGCTGTTTTTT
>many|TRBJ2-3|NA|TRBV5-5
CASSPGASGLDTQYF
TGTGCCAGCAGCCCCGGGGCGTCTGGCTTAGATACGCAGTATTTT
>many|TRBJ1-1|NA|TRBV7-9
CASFRLGRNTEAFF
TGTGCCAGCTTCAGGCTGGGTAGGAACACTGAAGCTTTCTTT
>NA|TRBJ2-5|TRBD2|TRBV20-1
CSAGGLAGRIRETQYF
TGCAGTGCTGGGGGACTAGCGGGGCGGATTCGAGAGACCCAGTACTTC
>many|TRBJ1-6|NA|TRBV6-5
CASRLIPQALNSPLHF
TGTGCCAGCCGCCTCATCCCCCAGGCTCTCAATTCACCCCTCCACTTT
>many|TRBJ2-3|NA|TRBV5-1
CASSLGQNTDTQYF
TGCGCCAGCAGCTTGGGACAGAACACAGATACGCAGTATTTT
>NA|TRBJ2-3|NA|TRBV11-2
CASSFYYRKTDTQYF
TGTGCCAGCAGCTTCTACTACCGTAAAACAGATACGCAGTATTTT
>many|TRBJ2-1|NA|TRBV12-5
CASGFGVASYYNEQFF
TGTGCTAGTGGTTTCGGGGTTGCCTCTTACTACAATGAGCAGTTCTTC
>NA|TRBJ1-5|TRBD1|TRBV28
CASTLTGALNQPQHF
TGTGCCAGCACCCTAACAGGGGCCCTCAATCAGCCCCAGCATTTT
>many|TRBJ1-5|NA|TRBV7-2
CASSFYPGYGNQPQHF
TGTGCCAGCAGCTTTTACCCAGGGTACGGGAATCAGCCCCAGCATTTT
>many|TRBJ2-3|NA|TRBV6-1
CASSEVVTSTDTQYF
TGTGCCAGCAGTGAAGTGGTTACTAGCACAGATACGCAGTATTTT
>many|TRBJ2-1|NA|TRBV7-9
CASSLLSSYNEQFF
TGTGCCAGCAGCTTACTGTCTTCCTACAATGAGCAGTTCTTC
>many|TRBJ2-2|NA|TRBV28
CASSNGQSGELFF
TGTGCCAGCAGTAACGGACAGAGCGGGGAGCTGTTTTTT
>NA|TRBJ1-3|TRBD1|TRBV6-5
CASTPGRPGTASGNTIYF
TGTGCCAGCACCCCCGGTCGACCTGGGACAGCCTCTGGAAACACCATATATTTT
>many|TRBJ2-5|TRBD2|TRBV7-8
CASSLGASGQETQYF
TGTGCCAGCAGCTTAGGAGCTAGCGGACAAGAGACCCAGTACTTC
>NA|TRBJ2-2|NA|TRBV29-1
CSVEDPRAAGELFF
TGCAGCGTTGAAGATCCCCGCGCGGCCGGGGAGCTGTTTTTT
>many|TRBJ1-2|NA|TRBV7-2
CASSLAQTTFYGYTF
TGTGCCAGCAGCTTAGCCCAGACAACCTTCTATGGCTACACCTTC
>few|TRBJ2-2|NA|TRBV14
CASSQAGTGELFF
TGTGCCAGCAGCCAAGCAGGTACCGGGGAGCTGTTTTTT
>NA|TRBJ2-2|TRBD2|TRBV20-1
CSASGGERTGELFF
TGCAGTGCTAGCGGGGGGGAAAGGACCGGGGAGCTGTTTTTT
>NA|TRBJ2-1|NA|TRBV7-9
CASSLVGGLSYNEQFF
TGTGCCAGCAGCTTAGTCGGGGGCCTCTCCTACAATGAGCAGTTCTTC
>many|TRBJ1-2|NA|TRBV25-1
CASSEGSAGYTF
TGTGCCAGCAGTGAGGGGTCTGCTGGCTACACCTTC
>many|TRBJ1-2|NA|TRBV20-1
CSARHYTLRGNSYGYTF
TGCAGTGCTAGACATTATACCCTCCGGGGAAACTCCTATGGCTACACCTTC